The 13 T cell receptor beta chains below all came from one sample that was sequenced in a study of blood T cell repertoires in COVID-19. The protocol was immunoSEQ multiplex PCR, while the TCRdb copy is restricted to in-frame clones and leaves out a portion. Of 300,000 to 400,000 clones in the sample, around 86% are singletons; the top ten hold 1%. Material for sequencing was peripheral blood. The receptors were gathered from a man in his fifties or sixties with active or convalescent COVID-19.

The rearrangement links TRBV19 to TRBJ1-2; perhaps TRBD1 as D (5 bases). The V end lost 4 bases, the J end lost 8 bases, and 14 bases lay between the germline ends. Per the germline V gene, CDR1 is LNHDA and CDR2 is SQIVND (reference sequence). This CDR3 region has 13 residues. CDR3 in DNA: TGTGCCAGTAGTACGAGGAGGGGAAGCGGCTACACCTTC. It translates to CASSTRRGSGYTF. The whole variable domain, filled in from reference TRBV19 and TRBJ1-2, reads DGGITQSPKYLFRKEGQNVTLSCEQNLNHDAMYWYRQDPGQGLRLIYYSQIVNDFQKGDIAEGYSVSREKKESFPLTVTSAQKNPTAFYLCASSTRRGSGYTFGSGTRLTVV.

The chain uses TRBV10-3 and TRBJ2-7; TRBD1 is a possible D gene (6 bases). The CDR3 contains 14 residues. Per the germline V gene, CDR1 is ENHRY and CDR2 is SYGVKD. V was clipped by 3 bases and J by 0 bases, with 9 bases between them. The CDR3 nucleotides read TGTGCCATCAGTGATAACAGGGACTCCTACGAGCAGTACTTC. Amino acid sequence: CAISDNRDSYEQYF.

V and J are TRBV14 and TRBJ1-6, with TRBD1 identical over 7 bases. This CDR3 is built from 18 residues. Germline-derived CDR1 and CDR2 are SGHDN and FVKESK. With V trimmed by 4 bases and J by 0 bases, 9 bases remained unmatched. CDR3 DNA: TGTGCCAGCAGCCTAGGAGGCAGGGGGAGCTCCTATAATTCACCCCTCCACTTT. Its translation is CASSLGGRGSSYNSPLHF.

The rearrangement uses TRBV29-1 and TRBJ2-2; 7 bases align to TRBD2. The germline gives CDR1 SQVTM, CDR2 ANQGSEA. The CDR3 extends over 15 amino acids. Trimming cost V 4 bases and J 8 bases; bases outside gene matches: 13. The CDR3 protein is CSVGRDSAGVGELFF. The DNA of the CDR3 is TGCAGCGTTGGCCGGGACTCGGCGGGAGTAGGGGAGCTGTTTTTT.

The sample holds a few counts of this clone. V and J are TRBV7-3 and TRBJ2-1; D is unresolved. V gave up 1 base and J gave up 0 bases, with 7 bases separating them. CDR1 SGHTA and CDR2 FQGTGA come from the germline V gene. This CDR3 has 15 amino acids. Here the CDR3 reads CASSLMPSSYNEQFF. The CDR3 region has the DNA TGTGCCAGCAGCTTAATGCCTAGCTCCTACAATGAGCAGTTCTTC. Full variable domain (missing parts from reference TRBV7-3 and TRBJ2-1): GAGVSQTPSNKVTEKGKYVELRCDPISGHTALYWYRQSLGQGPEFLIYFQGTGAADDSGLPNDRFFAVRPEGSVSTLKIQRTERGDSAVYLCASSLMPSSYNEQFFGPGTRLTVL.

The CDR3 coding sequence is TGTGCCAGCAGCTTAGAGTACAGCTTCAATGAGCAGTTCTTC. Protein product: CASSLEYSFNEQFF. This chain connects TRBV7-2 to TRBJ2-1; D remains unclear. CDR1 SGHTA and CDR2 FQGNSA come from the germline V gene. The CDR3 covers 14 residues. The V gene lost 1 base and the J gene lost 6 bases, with 10 bases spanning the gap.

V gene TRBV30 combines with J gene TRBJ2-5, with TRBD2 matching 14 bases. CDR3 size: 19 residues. J gave up 4 bases and V 0 bases, and 13 bases lay outside the gene matches. CDR1 and CDR2 from the germline V gene are GTSNPN and SVGIG (reference sequence). CDR3 sequence reads: CAWSVQRLAGGTIRETQYF. The CDR3 DNA sequence: TGTGCCTGGAGTGTACAGAGACTAGCGGGGGGGACCATCCGAGAGACCCAGTACTTC.

The V and J genes are TRBV24-1 and TRBJ2-5; TRBD1 matches 8 bases. The length of the CDR3 is 15 residues. V gave up 3 bases and J gave up 7 bases; unmatched junction bases: 9. Germline V lookup: CDR1 KGHDR, CDR2 SFDVKD. This chain's CDR3 is CATSDPRQGSVTQYF. CDR3 DNA: TGTGCCACCAGTGATCCCCGACAGGGGTCGGTGACCCAGTACTTC.

This chain links TRBV5-4 with TRBJ2-7; a possible D gene is TRBD1 (5 bases). This CDR3 has 14 amino acids. The germline CDR1 and CDR2 sequences are SGHNT and YYREEE (reference sequence). Trimming took 1 base from V and 3 from J, leaving 11 bases between them. CDR3 coding DNA: TGTGCCAGCAGCTTGATTCAGGGAAACTACGAGCAGTACTTC. Residues: CASSLIQGNYEQYF.

The chain couples TRBV2 to TRBJ1-2; D not certain. The CDR3 is made up of 13 amino acids. V shed 6 bases and J shed 3 bases, with 11 bases lying between them. Looked up from germline, CDR1 is SNHLY and CDR2 is FYNNEI. DNA of the CDR3: TGTGCCAGCAGAGTTCAGGAAGACTATGGCTACACCTTC. Translation gives CASRVQEDYGYTF. The full variable domain, rest sourced from reference TRBV2 and TRBJ1-2, is EPEVTQTPSHQVTQMGQEVILRCVPISNHLYFYWYRQILGQKVEFLVSFYNNEISEKSEIFDDQFSVERPDGSNFTLKIRSTKLEDSAMYFCASRVQEDYGYTFGSGTRLTVV.

This chain connects TRBV3-1 (or the pseudogene TRBV3-2) to TRBJ1-1; 8 bases are shared with TRBD1. Trimming at V came to 5 bases and at J to 3 bases, leaving 5 bases not matched to a gene. The CDR3 totals 14 residues. Germline lookup yields CDR1 LGHDT and CDR2 YNNKEL (reference sequence). The CDR3 DNA is TGTGCCAGCAGCTTGACAGGGGTGGACACTGAAGCTTTCTTT. It yields the protein CASSLTGVDTEAFF.

V is TRBV3-1 (or the pseudogene TRBV3-2) and J is TRBJ1-6; D uncertain. The V gene lost 0 bases and the J gene lost 8 bases, with 5 bases spanning the gap. Germline V gene lookup returns CDR1 LGHDT and CDR2 YNNKEL (reference sequence). This CDR3 region has 13 residues. CDR3 nucleotide sequence: TGTGCCAGCAGCCAAGATGCAGATTCACCCCTCCACTTT. Its translation is CASSQDADSPLHF.

J is TRBJ2-7 and V is TRBV21-1; TRBD1, the table's D call, was not compared with the DNA. TRBV21-1 is designated a pseudogene. CDR3 length: 15 residues. For the CDR3, the DNA is TGTGCCAGCAGCAAGACCGGGACAGGGTTTATAGAGCAGTACTTC. This codes for CASSKTGTGFIEQYF.